Shown below are 4 T cell receptor beta chains from a single sample sequenced in a study of blood T cell repertoires in COVID-19. The assay was immunoSEQ multiplex PCR, and TCRdb's table has in-frame clones only and misses some. The table has more than 100,000 clones, roughly 89% seen once. The sequencing input was peripheral blood. These receptors all stem from an older woman with COVID-19, enrolled during active disease.

This chain links TRBV2 with TRBJ1-2; 9 bases align to TRBD1. This CDR3 is 14 amino acids long. Germline loops: CDR1 SNHLY, CDR2 FYNNEI. Germline trimming cut 3 bases from V and 5 bases from J; bases unmatched to any gene: 4. CDR3 DNA: TGTGCCAGCAGTGAGGGACAGGGATTGTATGGCTACACCTTC. Its protein product is CASSEGQGLYGYTF.

The genes are TRBV12-3 or TRBV12-4 and TRBJ1-3, with a possible D match to TRBD1 (5 bases). The CDR3 is made up of 13 amino acids. The V end was cut by 5 bases, the J end by 7 bases, with 12 bases between. This chain's CDR3 is CASSRTSANTIYF. The CDR3 DNA reads as TGTGCCAGCAGTAGGACATCCGCTAACACCATATATTTT.

This sequence joins TRBV29-1 and TRBJ1-2; D is unclear. Germline loops: CDR1 SQVTM, CDR2 ANQGSEA. The CDR3 totals 13 residues. Trimming cost V 7 bases and J 1 base, with 13 bases left between them. The CDR3 region is CSGVTGNNYGYTF. CDR3 nucleotides: TGCAGCGGCGTGACGGGAAATAACTATGGCTACACCTTC.

The chain joins TRBV6-5 to TRBJ1-1; TRBD1 matches 7 bases. CDR3 length: 12 amino acids. With 2 bases clipped from V and 11 bases from J, the junction kept 5 bases outside the gene matches. The V gene's germline CDR1 is MNHEY and CDR2 SVGAGI. CDR3 nucleotides: TGTGCCAGCAGTTACGGGACAGCTAGGGCTTTCTTT. It codes for CASSYGTARAFF.